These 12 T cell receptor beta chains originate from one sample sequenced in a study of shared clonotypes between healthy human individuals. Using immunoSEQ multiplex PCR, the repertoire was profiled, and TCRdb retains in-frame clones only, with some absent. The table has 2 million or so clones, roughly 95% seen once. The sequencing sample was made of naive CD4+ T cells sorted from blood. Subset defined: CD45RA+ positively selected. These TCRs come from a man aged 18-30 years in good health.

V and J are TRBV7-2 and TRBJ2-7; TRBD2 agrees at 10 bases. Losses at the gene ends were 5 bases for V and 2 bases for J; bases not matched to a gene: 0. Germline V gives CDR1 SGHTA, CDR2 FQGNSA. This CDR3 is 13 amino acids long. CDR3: CASSTSGTYEQYF. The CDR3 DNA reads TGTGCCAGCAGCACTAGCGGGACCTACGAGCAGTACTTC. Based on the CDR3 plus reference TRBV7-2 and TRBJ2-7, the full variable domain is GAGVSQSPSNKVTEKGKDVELRCDPISGHTALYWYRQSLGQGLEFLIYFQGNSAPDKSGLPSDRFSAERTGGSVSTLTIQRTQQEDSAVYLCASSTSGTYEQYFGPGTRLTVT.

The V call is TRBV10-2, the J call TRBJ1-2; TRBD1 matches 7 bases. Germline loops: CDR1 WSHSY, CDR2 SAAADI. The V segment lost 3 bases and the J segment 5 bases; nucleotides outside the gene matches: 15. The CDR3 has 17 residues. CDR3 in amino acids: CASSEGGDSHFYYGYTF. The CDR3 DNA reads TGCGCCAGCAGTGAAGGCGGGGACAGCCATTTCTATTATGGCTACACCTTC.

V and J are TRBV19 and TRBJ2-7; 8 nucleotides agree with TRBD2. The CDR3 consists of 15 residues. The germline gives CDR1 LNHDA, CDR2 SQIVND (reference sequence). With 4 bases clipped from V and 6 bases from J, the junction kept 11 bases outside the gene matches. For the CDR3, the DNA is TGTGCCAGTAGTACCGTGGGGACTAGTGATTCCGAGCAGTACTTC. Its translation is CASSTVGTSDSEQYF.

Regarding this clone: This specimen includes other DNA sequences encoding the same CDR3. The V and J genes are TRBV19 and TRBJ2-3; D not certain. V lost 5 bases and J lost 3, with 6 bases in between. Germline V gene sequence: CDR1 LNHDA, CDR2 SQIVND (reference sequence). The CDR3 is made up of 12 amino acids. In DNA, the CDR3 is TGTGCCAGTAGTGCCCGGACAGATACGCAGTATTTT. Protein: CASSARTDTQYF.

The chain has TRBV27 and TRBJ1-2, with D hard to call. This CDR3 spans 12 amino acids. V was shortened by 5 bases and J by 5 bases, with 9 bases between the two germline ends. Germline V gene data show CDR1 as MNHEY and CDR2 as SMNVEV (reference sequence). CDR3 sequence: CASSQGPYGYTF. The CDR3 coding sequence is TGTGCCAGCAGTCAAGGGCCTTATGGCTACACCTTC.

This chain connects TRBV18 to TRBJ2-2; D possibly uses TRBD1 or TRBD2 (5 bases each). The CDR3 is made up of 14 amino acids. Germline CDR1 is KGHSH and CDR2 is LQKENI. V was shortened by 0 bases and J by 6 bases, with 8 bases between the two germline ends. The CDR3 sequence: CASSPPQGAGELFF. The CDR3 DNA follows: TGTGCCAGCTCACCACCGCAGGGAGCCGGGGAGCTGTTTTTT.

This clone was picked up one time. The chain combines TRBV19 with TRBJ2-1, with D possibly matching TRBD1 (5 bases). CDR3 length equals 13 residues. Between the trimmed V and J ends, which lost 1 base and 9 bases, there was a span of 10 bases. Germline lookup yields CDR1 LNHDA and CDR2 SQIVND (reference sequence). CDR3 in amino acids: CASSIARETEQFF. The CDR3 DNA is TGTGCCAGTAGTATAGCCAGGGAAACTGAGCAGTTCTTC. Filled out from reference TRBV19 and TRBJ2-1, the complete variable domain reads DGGITQSPKYLFRKEGQNVTLSCEQNLNHDAMYWYRQDPGQGLRLIYYSQIVNDFQKGDIAEGYSVSREKKESFPLTVTSAQKNPTAFYLCASSIARETEQFFGPGTRLTVL.

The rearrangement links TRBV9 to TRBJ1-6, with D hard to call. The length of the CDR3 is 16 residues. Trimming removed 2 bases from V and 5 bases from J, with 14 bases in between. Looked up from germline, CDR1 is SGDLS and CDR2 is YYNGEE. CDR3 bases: TGTGCCAGCAGCGTTTCTACGTTTCGGGATAATTCACCCCTCCACTTT. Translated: CASSVSTFRDNSPLHF. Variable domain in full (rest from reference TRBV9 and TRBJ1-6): DSGVTQTPKHLITATGQRVTLRCSPRSGDLSVYWYQQSLDQGLQFLIQYYNGEERAKGNILERFSAQQFPDLHSELNLSSLELGDSALYFCASSVSTFRDNSPLHFGNGTRLTVT.

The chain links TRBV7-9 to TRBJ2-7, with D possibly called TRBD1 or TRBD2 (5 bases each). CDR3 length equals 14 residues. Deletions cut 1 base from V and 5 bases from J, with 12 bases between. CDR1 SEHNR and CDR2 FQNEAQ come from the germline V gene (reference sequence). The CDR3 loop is CASSLDQRTNEQYF. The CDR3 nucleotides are TGTGCCAGCAGCTTAGACCAGCGGACAAACGAGCAGTACTTC.

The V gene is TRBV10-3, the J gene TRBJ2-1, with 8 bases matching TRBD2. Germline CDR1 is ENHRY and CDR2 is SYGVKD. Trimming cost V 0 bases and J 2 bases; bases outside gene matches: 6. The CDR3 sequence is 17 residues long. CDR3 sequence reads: CAISESILAGPYNEQFF. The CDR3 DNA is TGTGCCATCAGTGAGTCGATCTTAGCGGGGCCCTACAATGAGCAGTTCTTC.

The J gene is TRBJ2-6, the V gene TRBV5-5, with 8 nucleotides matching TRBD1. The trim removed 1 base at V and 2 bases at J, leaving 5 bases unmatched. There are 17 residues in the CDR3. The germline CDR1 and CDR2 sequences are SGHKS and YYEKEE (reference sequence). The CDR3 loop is CASSLRTGNTGANVLTF. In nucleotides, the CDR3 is TGTGCCAGCAGCTTGCGGACAGGGAACACTGGGGCCAACGTCCTGACTTTC.

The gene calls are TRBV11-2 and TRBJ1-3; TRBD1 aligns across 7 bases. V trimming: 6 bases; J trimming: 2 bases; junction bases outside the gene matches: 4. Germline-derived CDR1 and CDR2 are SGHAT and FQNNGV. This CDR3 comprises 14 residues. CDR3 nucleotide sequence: TGTGCCAGCAGTCTCAGGGGGACTGGAAACACCATATATTTT. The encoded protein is CASSLRGTGNTIYF.